This TCR beta chain was identified during a study of OX40 agonist ivuxolimab in advanced cancers. Study at large: Anti-PD-1, anti-PD-L1 or anti-CTLA-4 therapy given earlier was allowed, and roughly 38% had some. Notes on the study in general: Partial responders at 0.1-3.0 mg/kg had among the lowest clonal expansion.

Assay: immunoSEQ multiplex PCR; the TCRdb copy retains only in-frame clones and omits some. The repertoire holds about 73,000 clones, with approximately 86% as singletons. Trimming removed 3 bases from V and 4 bases from J, with 19 bases in between. CDR1 is SGHKS, CDR2 YYEKEE, per germline (reference sequence). The CDR3 loop spans 16 amino acids. Blood sampling was done at baseline, cycle 4 day 1, and cycle 7 day 1. This clone has a handful of counts. The antigen remains unidentified. This clonotype was obtained from an adult with an advanced solid tumor such as melanoma, head and neck, liver or kidney cancer. The input for sequencing was CD4+ or CD8+ T cells sorted from blood, taken in a trial of the OX40 agonist ivuxolimab. This rearrangement joins TRBV5-5 to TRBJ1-2; D remains unclear. This CDR3 reads CASSSIPQAWGYGYTF. CDR3 in DNA: TGTGCCAGCAGCTCAATTCCCCAGGCCTGGGGCTATGGCTACACCTTC.